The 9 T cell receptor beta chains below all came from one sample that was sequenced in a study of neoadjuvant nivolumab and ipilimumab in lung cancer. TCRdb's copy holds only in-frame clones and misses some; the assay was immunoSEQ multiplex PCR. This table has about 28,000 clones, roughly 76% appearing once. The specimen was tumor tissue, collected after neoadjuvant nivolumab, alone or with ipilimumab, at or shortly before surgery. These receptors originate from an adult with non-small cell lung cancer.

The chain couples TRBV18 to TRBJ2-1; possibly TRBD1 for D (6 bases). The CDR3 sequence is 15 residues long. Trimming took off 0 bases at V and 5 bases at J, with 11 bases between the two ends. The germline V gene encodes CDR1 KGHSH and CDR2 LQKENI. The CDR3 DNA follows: TGTGCCAGCTCACCACCCCGGGACATTAACAATGAGCAGTTCTTC. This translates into CASSPPRDINNEQFF.

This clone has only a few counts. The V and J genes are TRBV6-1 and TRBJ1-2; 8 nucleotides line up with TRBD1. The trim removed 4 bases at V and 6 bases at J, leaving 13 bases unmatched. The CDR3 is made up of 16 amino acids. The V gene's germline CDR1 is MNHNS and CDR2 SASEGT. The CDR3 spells CASSARGGQGLNGYTF. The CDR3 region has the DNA TGTGCCAGCAGTGCGCGTGGAGGACAGGGATTGAATGGCTACACCTTC.

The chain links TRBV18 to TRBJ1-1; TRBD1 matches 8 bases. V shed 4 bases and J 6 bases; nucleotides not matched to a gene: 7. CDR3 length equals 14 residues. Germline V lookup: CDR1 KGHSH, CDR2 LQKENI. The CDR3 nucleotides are TGTGCCAGCTCACAAAACAGGGGGGAATCTGAAGCTTTCTTT. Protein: CASSQNRGESEAFF.

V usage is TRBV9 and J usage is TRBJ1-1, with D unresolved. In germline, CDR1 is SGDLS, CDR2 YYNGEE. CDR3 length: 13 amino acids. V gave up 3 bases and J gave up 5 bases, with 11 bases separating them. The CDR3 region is CASSATRRTEAFF. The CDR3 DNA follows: TGTGCCAGCAGCGCGACGAGGAGGACTGAAGCTTTCTTT.

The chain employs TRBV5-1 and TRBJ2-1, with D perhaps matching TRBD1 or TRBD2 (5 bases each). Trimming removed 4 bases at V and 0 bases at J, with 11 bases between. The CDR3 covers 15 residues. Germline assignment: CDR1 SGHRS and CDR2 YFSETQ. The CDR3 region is CASSMVGGSYNEQFF. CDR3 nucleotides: TGCGCCAGCAGCATGGTTGGGGGCTCCTACAATGAGCAGTTCTTC.

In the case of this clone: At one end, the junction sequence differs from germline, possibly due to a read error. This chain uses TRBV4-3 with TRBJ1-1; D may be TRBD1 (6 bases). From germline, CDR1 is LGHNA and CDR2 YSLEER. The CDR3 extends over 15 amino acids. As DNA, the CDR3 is TGCGCCAGCAGCGAAGAGGGGGGACGGAACACTGAAGCTTTCTTT. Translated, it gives CASSEEGGRNTEAFF.

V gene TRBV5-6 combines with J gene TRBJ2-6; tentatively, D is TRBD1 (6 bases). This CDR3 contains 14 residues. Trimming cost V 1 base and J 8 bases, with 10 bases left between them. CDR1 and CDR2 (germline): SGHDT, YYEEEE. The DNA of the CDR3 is TGTGCCAGCAGCTTGTCGCAGGGGACCAACGTCCTGACTTTC. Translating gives CASSLSQGTNVLTF.

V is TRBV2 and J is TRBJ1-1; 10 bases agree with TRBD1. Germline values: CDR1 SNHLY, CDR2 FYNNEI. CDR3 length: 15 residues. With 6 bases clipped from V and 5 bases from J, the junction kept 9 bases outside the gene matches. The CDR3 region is CASSDTGTGATEAFF. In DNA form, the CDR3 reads TGTGCCAGCAGCGATACCGGGACAGGGGCGACTGAAGCTTTCTTT.

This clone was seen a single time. CDR3 sequence: CASSDSQETQYF. CDR3 nucleotide sequence: TGTGCCAGCTCAGATTCTCAAGAGACCCAGTACTTC. The chain carries TRBV18 and TRBJ2-5; D not resolved. Germline CDR1 reads KGHSH; CDR2 reads LQKENI. The CDR3 covers 12 residues. V gave up 5 bases and J gave up 2 bases, with 6 bases separating them. Drawing the rest from reference TRBV18 and TRBJ2-5, the complete variable domain is NAGVMQNPRHLVRRRGQEARLRCSPMKGHSHVYWYRQLPEEGLKFMVYLQKENIIDESGMPKERFSAEFPKEGPSILRIQQVVRGDSAAYFCASSDSQETQYFGPGTRLLVL.